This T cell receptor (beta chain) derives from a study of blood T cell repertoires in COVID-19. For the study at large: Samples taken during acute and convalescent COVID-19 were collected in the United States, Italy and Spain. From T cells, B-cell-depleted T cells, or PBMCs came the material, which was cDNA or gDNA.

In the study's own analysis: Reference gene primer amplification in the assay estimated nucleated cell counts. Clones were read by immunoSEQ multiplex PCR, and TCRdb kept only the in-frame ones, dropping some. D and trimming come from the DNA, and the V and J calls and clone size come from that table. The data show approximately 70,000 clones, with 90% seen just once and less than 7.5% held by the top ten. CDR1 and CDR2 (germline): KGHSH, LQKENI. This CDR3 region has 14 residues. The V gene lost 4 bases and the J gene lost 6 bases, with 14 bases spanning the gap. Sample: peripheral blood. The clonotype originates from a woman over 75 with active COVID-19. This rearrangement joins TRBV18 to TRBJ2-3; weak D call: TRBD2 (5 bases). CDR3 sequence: CASSQSREGDTQYF. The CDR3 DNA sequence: TGTGCCAGCTCACAATCACGGGAAGGGGATACGCAGTATTTT.